Listed below are T cell receptor beta chains from one sample, sequenced in a study of tumor-infiltrating lymphocytes in localized non-small cell lung cancer. The repertoire was sequenced with immunoSEQ multiplex PCR; TCRdb's copy has only in-frame clones and lacks some. The table records around 15,000 clones, 65% to 85% of them present only once. The source material was uninvolved lung tissue not adjacent to the tumor. The receptors stem from a human donor with non-small cell lung cancer. The CDR3 runs from the conserved cysteine through the conserved F or W. The order of the fields is D gene, V gene, CDR3 protein. A D gene is named only where the DNA matches it firmly.

D: NA
V: TRBV25-1
CDR3: CASSEFGRSGLTGELFF

D: NA
V: TRBV7-2
CDR3: CASSLWVVGMNTEAFF

D: NA
V: TRBV5-5
CDR3: CASSLGVSAIQFF

D: TRBD1
V: TRBV19
CDR3: CASSFYGQGANGYTF

D: NA
V: TRBV7-9
CDR3: CASSLGASSGANVLTF

D: TRBD2
V: TRBV12-5
CDR3: CASALDQGGYEDTQYF

D: NA
V: TRBV19
CDR3: CASRRVGGEGGEQYF

D: NA
V: TRBV7-9
CDR3: CASSRIGSETQYF

D: TRBD1
V: TRBV27
CDR3: CASSPLSGTVAGANVLTF

D: TRBD1
V: TRBV2
CDR3: CASSETGFAGELFF